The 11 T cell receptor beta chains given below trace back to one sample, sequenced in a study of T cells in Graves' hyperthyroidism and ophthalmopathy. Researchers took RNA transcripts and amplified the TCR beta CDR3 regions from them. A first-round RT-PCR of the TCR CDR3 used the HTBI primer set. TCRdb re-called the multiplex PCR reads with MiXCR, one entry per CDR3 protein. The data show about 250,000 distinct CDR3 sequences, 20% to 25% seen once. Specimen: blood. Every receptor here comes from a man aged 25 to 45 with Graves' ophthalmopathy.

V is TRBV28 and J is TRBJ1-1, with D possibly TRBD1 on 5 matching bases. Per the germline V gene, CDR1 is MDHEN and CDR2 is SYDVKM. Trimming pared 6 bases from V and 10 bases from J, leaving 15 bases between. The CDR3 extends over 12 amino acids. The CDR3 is CASSQGTRVAFF. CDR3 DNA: TGTGCCAGCAGCCAGGGCACTAGGGTAGCTTTCTTT.

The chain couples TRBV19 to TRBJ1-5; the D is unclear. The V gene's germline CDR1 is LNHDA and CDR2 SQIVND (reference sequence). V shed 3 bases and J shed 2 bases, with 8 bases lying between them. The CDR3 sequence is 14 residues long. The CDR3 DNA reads TGTGCCAGTAGTATGGGCAACCGCAATCAGCCCCAGCATTTT. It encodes CASSMGNRNQPQHF.

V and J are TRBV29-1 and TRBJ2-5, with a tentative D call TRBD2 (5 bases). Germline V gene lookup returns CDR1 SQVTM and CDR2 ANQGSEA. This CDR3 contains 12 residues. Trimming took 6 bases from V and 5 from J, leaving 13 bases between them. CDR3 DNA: TGCAGCGTCCGCCCCGGCGGGGAGACCCAGTACTTC. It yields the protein CSVRPGGETQYF.

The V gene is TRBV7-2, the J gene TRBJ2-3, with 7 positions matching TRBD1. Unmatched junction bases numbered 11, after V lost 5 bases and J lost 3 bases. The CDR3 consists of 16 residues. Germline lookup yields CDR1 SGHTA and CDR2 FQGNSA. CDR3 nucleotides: TGTGCCAGCAGCCCCCACGCCAGGGGGATTACAGATACGCAGTATTTT. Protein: CASSPHARGITDTQYF.

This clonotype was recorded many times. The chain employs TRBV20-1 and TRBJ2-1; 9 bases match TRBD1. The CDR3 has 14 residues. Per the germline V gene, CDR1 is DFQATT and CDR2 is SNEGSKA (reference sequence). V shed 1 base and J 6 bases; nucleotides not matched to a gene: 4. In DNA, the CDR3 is TGCAGTGCTAGAGCCGGGACAGGGAGCAATGAGCAGTTCTTC. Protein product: CSARAGTGSNEQFF.

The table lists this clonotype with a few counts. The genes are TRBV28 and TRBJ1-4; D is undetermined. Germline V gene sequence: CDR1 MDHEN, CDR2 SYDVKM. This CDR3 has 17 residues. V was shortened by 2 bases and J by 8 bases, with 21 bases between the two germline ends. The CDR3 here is CASSLPLLSGDNEKLFF. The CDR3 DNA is TGTGCCAGCAGTTTACCCTTACTTAGCGGGGATAACGAAAAACTGTTTTTT.

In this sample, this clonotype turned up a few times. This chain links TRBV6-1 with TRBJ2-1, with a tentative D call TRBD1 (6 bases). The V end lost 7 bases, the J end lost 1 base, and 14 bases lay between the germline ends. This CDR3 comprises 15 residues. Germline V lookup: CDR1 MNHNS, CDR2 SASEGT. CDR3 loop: CASTRGFDSYNEQFF. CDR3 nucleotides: TGTGCCAGCACCAGGGGCTTCGATTCCTACAATGAGCAGTTCTTC.

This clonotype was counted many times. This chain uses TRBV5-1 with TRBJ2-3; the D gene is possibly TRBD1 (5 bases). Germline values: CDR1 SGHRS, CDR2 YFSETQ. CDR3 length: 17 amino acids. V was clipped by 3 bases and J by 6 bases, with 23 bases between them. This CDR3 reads CASSYYTGGNQADTQYF. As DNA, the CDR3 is TGCGCCAGCAGCTACTACACAGGCGGAAATCAGGCGGATACGCAGTATTTT. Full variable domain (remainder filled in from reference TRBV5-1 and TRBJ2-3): KAGVTQTPRYLIKTRGQQVTLSCSPISGHRSVSWYQQTPGQGLQFLFEYFSETQRNKGNFPGRFSGRQFSNSRSEMNVSTLELGDSALYLCASSYYTGGNQADTQYFGPGTRLTVL.

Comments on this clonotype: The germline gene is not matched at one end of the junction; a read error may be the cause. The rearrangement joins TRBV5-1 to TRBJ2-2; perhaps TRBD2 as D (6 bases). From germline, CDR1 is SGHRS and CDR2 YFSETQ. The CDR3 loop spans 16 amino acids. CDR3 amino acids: CASSVGGQGGTGELFF. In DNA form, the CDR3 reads TGTGCCAGCAGCGTAGGTGGGCAGGGAGGCACCGGGGAGCTGTTTTTT.

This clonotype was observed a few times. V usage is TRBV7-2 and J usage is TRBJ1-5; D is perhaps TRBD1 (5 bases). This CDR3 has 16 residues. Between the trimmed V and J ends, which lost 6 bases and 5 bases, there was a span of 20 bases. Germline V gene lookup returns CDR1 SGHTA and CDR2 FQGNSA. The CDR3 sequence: CASSHSPPGVHQPQHF. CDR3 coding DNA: TGTGCCAGCAGTCATTCCCCCCCGGGGGTCCATCAGCCCCAGCATTTT. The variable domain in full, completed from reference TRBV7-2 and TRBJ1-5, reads GAGVSQSPSNKVTEKGKDVELRCDPISGHTALYWYRQSLGQGLEFLIYFQGNSAPDKSGLPSDRFSAERTGGSVSTLTIQRTQQEDSAVYLCASSHSPPGVHQPQHFGDGTRLSIL.

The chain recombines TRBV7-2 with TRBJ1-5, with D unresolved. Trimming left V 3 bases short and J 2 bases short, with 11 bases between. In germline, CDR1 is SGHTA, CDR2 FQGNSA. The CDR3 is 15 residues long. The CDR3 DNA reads TGTGCCAGCAGCTTGGCCGTACCTGGCAATCAGCCCCAGCATTTT. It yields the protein CASSLAVPGNQPQHF. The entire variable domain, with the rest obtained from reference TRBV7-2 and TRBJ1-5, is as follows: GAGVSQSPSNKVTEKGKDVELRCDPISGHTALYWYRQSLGQGLEFLIYFQGNSAPDKSGLPSDRFSAERTGGSVSTLTIQRTQQEDSAVYLCASSLAVPGNQPQHFGDGTRLSIL.